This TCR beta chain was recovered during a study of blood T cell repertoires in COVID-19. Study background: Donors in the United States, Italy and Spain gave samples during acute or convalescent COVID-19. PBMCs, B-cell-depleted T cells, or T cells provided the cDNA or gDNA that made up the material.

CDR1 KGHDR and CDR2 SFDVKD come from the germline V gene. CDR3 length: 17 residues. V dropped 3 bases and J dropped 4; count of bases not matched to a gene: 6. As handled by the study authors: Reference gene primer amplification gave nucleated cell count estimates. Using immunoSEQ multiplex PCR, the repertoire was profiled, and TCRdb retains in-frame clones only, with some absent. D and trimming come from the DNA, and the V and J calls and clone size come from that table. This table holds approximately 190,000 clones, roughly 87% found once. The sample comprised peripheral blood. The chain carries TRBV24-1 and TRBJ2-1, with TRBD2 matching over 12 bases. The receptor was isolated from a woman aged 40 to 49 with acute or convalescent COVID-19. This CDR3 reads CATSDPSGGGSYNEQFF. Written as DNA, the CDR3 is TGTGCCACCAGTGATCCTAGCGGGGGGGGTTCTTACAATGAGCAGTTCTTC.